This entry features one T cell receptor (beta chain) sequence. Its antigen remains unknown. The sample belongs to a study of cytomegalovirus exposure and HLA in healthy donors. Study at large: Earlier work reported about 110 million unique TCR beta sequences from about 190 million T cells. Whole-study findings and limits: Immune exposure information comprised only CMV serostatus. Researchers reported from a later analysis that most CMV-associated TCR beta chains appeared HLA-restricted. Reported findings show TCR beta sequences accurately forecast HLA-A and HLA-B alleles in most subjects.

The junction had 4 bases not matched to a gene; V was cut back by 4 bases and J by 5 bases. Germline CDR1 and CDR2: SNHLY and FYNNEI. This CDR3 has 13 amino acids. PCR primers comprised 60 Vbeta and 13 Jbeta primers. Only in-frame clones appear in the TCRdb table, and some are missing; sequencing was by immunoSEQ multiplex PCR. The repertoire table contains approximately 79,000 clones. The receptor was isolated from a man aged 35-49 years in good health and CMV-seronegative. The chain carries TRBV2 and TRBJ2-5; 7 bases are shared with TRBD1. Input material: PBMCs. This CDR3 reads CASSGQGQETQYF. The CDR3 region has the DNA TGTGCCAGCAGTGGACAGGGTCAGGAGACCCAGTACTTC. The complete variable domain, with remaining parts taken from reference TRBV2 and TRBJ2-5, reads EPEVTQTPSHQVTQMGQEVILRCVPISNHLYFYWYRQILGQKVEFLVSFYNNEISEKSEIFDDQFSVERPDGSNFTLKIRSTKLEDSAMYFCASSGQGQETQYFGPGTRLLVL.